This T cell receptor beta chain was documented in a study of cytomegalovirus exposure and HLA in healthy donors. This PCR relied on a set of 60 Vbeta primers and 13 Jbeta primers. Method: immunoSEQ multiplex PCR; TCRdb's copy keeps in-frame clones and lacks some. The repertoire holds 100,000 to 150,000 clones, around three quarters seen once, with 3.3% in the top ten. This clone was observed once. This CDR3 spans 16 amino acids. The junction had 8 bases not matched to a gene; V was cut back by 2 bases and J by 2 bases. Germline CDR1 and CDR2: LGHNA and YNFKEQ. Specimen: PBMCs. The receptor was isolated from a woman aged 50 to 65 in good health and CMV-seronegative. The chain combines TRBV4-2 with TRBJ2-7; 8 bases agree with TRBD2. The CDR3 bases are TGTGCCAGCAGCCAAAATAGTATAGCGGGACCCTACGAGCAGTACTTC. This encodes CASSQNSIAGPYEQYF.